These 26 T cell receptor beta chains originate from one sample sequenced in a study of cytomegalovirus exposure and HLA in healthy donors. 60 Vbeta and 13 Jbeta primers were used in PCR. TCRdb's table, derived via immunoSEQ multiplex PCR, lists solely in-frame clones and lacks some. Of approximately 150,000 clones in the sample, 82% were seen once. Sequencing input: PBMCs. These receptors all stem from a man aged 18-30 years in good health and CMV-seropositive.

Written as DNA, the CDR3 is TGTGCCAGCAGTCGGACTAGCGGAACAGATACGCAGTATTTT. Residues: CASSRTSGTDTQYF. The rearrangement links TRBV6-5 to TRBJ2-3; TRBD2 matches at 10 bases. There are 14 residues in the CDR3. In germline, CDR1 is MNHEY, CDR2 SVGAGI. V shed 5 bases, J shed 3 bases, and the junction held 2 bases outside the gene matches.

The chain is built from TRBV27 and TRBJ2-3; D not resolved. This CDR3 has 21 residues. Germline V CDR1 and CDR2: MNHEY, SMNVEV (reference sequence). The V end lost 0 bases, the J end lost 0 bases, and 25 bases lay between the germline ends. CDR3 in DNA: TGTGCCAGCAGTTTATCGACCCCCACTGGGCCCTATCTTCCTAGCACAGATACGCAGTATTTT. Encoded protein: CASSLSTPTGPYLPSTDTQYF.

The chain links TRBV7-2 to TRBJ2-5; TRBD1 is a possible D gene (6 bases). Between the trimmed V and J ends, which lost 5 bases and 1 base, there was a span of 14 bases. Germline lookup yields CDR1 SGHTA and CDR2 FQGNSA. The CDR3 is 15 residues long. Here the CDR3 DNA reads TGTGCCAGCAGCGCGAGGAGGACAGTCCAAGAGACCCAGTACTTC. Its protein is CASSARRTVQETQYF. Based on the CDR3 plus reference TRBV7-2 and TRBJ2-5, the full variable domain is GAGVSQSPSNKVTEKGKDVELRCDPISGHTALYWYRQSLGQGLEFLIYFQGNSAPDKSGLPSDRFSAERTGGSVSTLTIQRTQQEDSAVYLCASSARRTVQETQYFGPGTRLLVL.

This rearrangement joins TRBV7-9 to TRBJ1-2; no firm D call. The length of the CDR3 is 14 residues. Germline assignment: CDR1 SEHNR and CDR2 FQNEAQ (reference sequence). V dropped 4 bases and J dropped 8 bases, with 17 bases sitting between them. The CDR3 DNA sequence: TGTGCCAGCAGCTCCCGGGATACCCTGGGGGGCTACACCTTC. Protein product: CASSSRDTLGGYTF.

The chain couples TRBV25-1 to TRBJ2-5, with 10 bases aligning to TRBD1. There are 15 residues in the CDR3. Germline V lookup: CDR1 MGHDK, CDR2 SYGVNS. V was clipped by 2 bases and J by 7 bases; unmatched bases: 7. As DNA, the CDR3 is TGTGCCAGCAGTGAAGACAGGGGGCTGGGGGGGACCCAGTACTTC. Residues: CASSEDRGLGGTQYF.

The count of this clone is one. The chain links TRBV6-5 to TRBJ2-3; TRBD2 matches 9 bases. The junction had 11 bases not matched to a gene; V was cut back by 2 bases and J by 8 bases. The length of the CDR3 is 16 residues. CDR1 MNHEY and CDR2 SVGAGI come from the germline V gene. The CDR3, as DNA: TGTGCCAGCAGTTACCAGGGCGCGGGAGGGGTAGGTACGCAGTATTTT. Translated, it gives CASSYQGAGGVGTQYF.

Concerning this clone: Other DNA sequences in this specimen translate into the identical CDR3. The chain employs TRBV29-1 and TRBJ2-4, with D perhaps matching TRBD1 (6 bases). Trimming removed 7 bases from V and 0 bases from J, with 13 bases in between. The CDR3 totals 14 residues. The V gene's germline CDR1 is SQVTM and CDR2 ANQGSEA. The CDR3: CSATAGAAKNIQYF. CDR3 nucleotides: TGCAGCGCTACCGCAGGGGCAGCCAAAAACATTCAGTACTTC. The full variable domain, in which reference TRBV29-1 and TRBJ2-4 provide the parts outside the CDR3, is SAVISQKPSRDICQRGTSLTIQCQVDSQVTMMFWYRQQPGQSLTLIATANQGSEATYESGFVIDKFPISRPNLTFSTLTVSNMSPEDSSIYLCSATAGAAKNIQYFGAGTRLSVL.

This clone was found a few times. Other DNA sequences in this sample translate to the same CDR3. The rearrangement uses TRBV5-4 and TRBJ1-1; 8 positions agree with TRBD1. Germline V gene lookup returns CDR1 SGHNT and CDR2 YYREEE (reference sequence). Trimming cost V 4 bases and J 4 bases; bases outside gene matches: 6. This CDR3 is built from 14 residues. The CDR3 reads CASSLDRGGTEAFF. CDR3 sequence (DNA): TGTGCCAGCAGCCTTGACAGGGGCGGCACTGAAGCTTTCTTT.

The chain joins TRBV27 to TRBJ2-7; D perhaps matches TRBD1 (6 bases). Germline-derived CDR1 and CDR2 are MNHEY and SMNVEV (reference sequence). The CDR3 has 12 amino acids. Trimming left V 9 bases short and J 2 bases short, with 11 bases between. The CDR3 protein is CASSWGPYEQYF. The CDR3 nucleotides read TGTGCCAGTTCATGGGGGCCCTACGAGCAGTACTTC.

The table lists this clone with a few counts. The chain combines TRBV5-4 with TRBJ2-7, with 8 bases identical to TRBD2. The CDR3 is 15 amino acids. Per germline, CDR1 SGHNT and CDR2 YYREEE (reference sequence). The trim removed 3 bases at V and 0 bases at J, leaving 5 bases unmatched. CDR3 protein: CASSSGGTYSYEQYF. CDR3 sequence (DNA): TGTGCCAGCAGCTCGGGAGGGACCTACTCCTACGAGCAGTACTTC.

This rearrangement joins TRBV28 to TRBJ1-1; the match to TRBD1 covers 7 bases. V shed 7 bases, J shed 4 bases, and the junction held 15 bases outside the gene matches. Germline CDR1 and CDR2: MDHEN and SYDVKM. The CDR3 is 16 residues long. In nucleotides, the CDR3 is TGTGCCAGCACCAGCGAGGGAAGGGGGCAACGCACTGAAGCTTTCTTT. Residues: CASTSEGRGQRTEAFF.

V usage is TRBV5-6 and J usage is TRBJ2-1; tentative D call: TRBD2 (6 bases). Trimming removed 4 bases from V and 5 bases from J, with 16 bases in between. In germline, CDR1 is SGHDT, CDR2 YYEEEE. The CDR3 loop spans 15 amino acids. CDR3 protein: CASSGIIAVNNEQFF. The CDR3 nucleotides are TGTGCCAGCAGCGGTATAATAGCGGTTAACAATGAGCAGTTCTTC.

The chain links TRBV5-1 to TRBJ2-7, with a tentative D call TRBD1 (6 bases). V was clipped by 5 bases and J by 2 bases, with 11 bases between them. Germline V gives CDR1 SGHRS, CDR2 YFSETQ. The CDR3 has 13 amino acids. The CDR3 protein is CASRTGPTYEQYF. As DNA, the CDR3 is TGCGCCAGCAGAACAGGGCCGACCTACGAGCAGTACTTC.

This clone occurred once. The rearrangement links TRBV11-2 to TRBJ2-7, with 9 bases identical to TRBD2. J gave up 6 bases and V 2 bases, and 11 bases lay outside the gene matches. CDR1 is SGHAT and CDR2 is FQNNGV in the germline V gene. The CDR3 is 16 amino acids. CDR3 residues: CASSLTFGREGREQYF. For the CDR3, the DNA is TGTGCCAGCAGCTTAACGTTTGGGCGGGAGGGCCGCGAGCAGTACTTC.

Worth noting for this clone: The identical CDR3 is also encoded by other nucleotide sequences in the sample. This sequence joins TRBV18 and TRBJ1-1; TRBD1 aligns across 7 bases. Trimming removed 3 bases from V and 2 bases from J; junction bases left unmatched: 3. The germline gives CDR1 KGHSH, CDR2 LQKENI. The CDR3 totals 14 residues. In DNA form, the CDR3 reads TGTGCCAGCTCACCCGCAGGGGGAAACACTGAAGCTTTCTTT. This encodes CASSPAGGNTEAFF.

This clone has a single count. The rearrangement uses TRBV11-1 and TRBJ2-7, with D possibly matching TRBD2 (5 bases). Per germline, CDR1 SGHAT and CDR2 FQDESV (reference sequence). CDR3 length equals 13 residues. The ends were cut back, 0 bases at V and 3 bases at J, with 6 bases in the middle. The CDR3 loop is CASSLAGNYEQYF. The CDR3 nucleotides read TGTGCCAGCAGCTTAGCCGGGAACTACGAGCAGTACTTC.

The J gene is TRBJ2-3, the V gene TRBV27; TRBD2 aligns across 10 bases. Trimming removed 3 bases from V and 3 bases from J; junction bases left unmatched: 6. CDR3 size: 16 residues. Per germline, CDR1 MNHEY and CDR2 SMNVEV (reference sequence). The CDR3 loop reads CASSFLASGSTDTQYF. The CDR3 coding sequence is TGTGCCAGCAGTTTTCTTGCTAGCGGGAGTACAGATACGCAGTATTTT.

The chain combines TRBV28 with TRBJ2-4; the D is unclear. Trimming stripped 7 bases from V and 2 bases from J, with 12 bases between. The germline gives CDR1 MDHEN, CDR2 SYDVKM. The CDR3 sequence is 14 residues long. The CDR3: CASTPPNSKNIQYF. CDR3 nucleotides: TGTGCCAGCACCCCCCCAAATTCCAAAAACATTCAGTACTTC.

This sequence joins TRBV19 and TRBJ1-2; D ambiguous. The germline gives CDR1 LNHDA, CDR2 SQIVND (reference sequence). Trimming pared 3 bases from V and 5 bases from J, leaving 10 bases between. The CDR3 runs 13 residues. CDR3 sequence reads: CASSIKAGYGYTF. CDR3 nucleotides: TGTGCCAGTAGTATTAAGGCAGGATATGGCTACACCTTC.

CDR3 bases: TGTGCCAGCAGCTTAACGGTGTTCAGGACTAGCGGGGAAACATCCTACGAGCAGTACTTC. Translated: CASSLTVFRTSGETSYEQYF. V gene TRBV7-6 combines with J gene TRBJ2-7, with 12 bases fitting TRBD2. CDR1 and CDR2 (germline): SGHVS, FNYEAQ. The V gene end was trimmed by 2 bases and the J gene end by 1 base; junction bases not matched to a gene: 15. The CDR3 extends over 20 amino acids.

The gene calls are TRBV27 and TRBJ2-7; the D gene is possibly TRBD2 (6 bases). The germline gives CDR1 MNHEY, CDR2 SMNVEV (reference sequence). CDR3 length: 14 amino acids. Trimming removed 2 bases at V and 3 bases at J, with 11 bases between. The CDR3 region has the DNA TGTGCCAGCAGTTTACGGGGGAGAATCTACGAGCAGTACTTC. Residues: CASSLRGRIYEQYF.

In DNA form, the CDR3 reads TGTGCCACCTCGGGAGGTAATGAAAAACTGTTTTTT. As protein: CATSGGNEKLFF. The chain combines TRBV25-1 with TRBJ1-4; unclear D gene. V was pared by 10 bases and J by 4 bases, with 10 bases between. Germline CDR1 is MGHDK and CDR2 is SYGVNS. This CDR3 region has 12 residues.

The chain uses TRBV28 and TRBJ1-2, with D possibly TRBD1 on 5 matching bases. V lost 3 bases to trimming and J lost 6 bases, with 11 bases between them. Germline-derived CDR1 and CDR2 are MDHEN and SYDVKM. The CDR3 spans 13 residues. CDR3 bases: TGTGCCAGCAGTTTTGGCAGGGAACATGGCTACACCTTC. Its protein product is CASSFGREHGYTF.

This clone was observed a few times. The V and J genes are TRBV5-1 and TRBJ1-4; 10 nucleotides line up with TRBD1. The CDR3 is 14 residues long. Germline CDR1 is SGHRS and CDR2 is YFSETQ. V dropped 4 bases and J dropped 7; count of bases not matched to a gene: 4. The CDR3 DNA sequence: TGCGCCAGCAGCAGCCGGGACAGGGGTGAAAAACTGTTTTTT. Residues: CASSSRDRGEKLFF.

V usage is TRBV9 and J usage is TRBJ2-3, with TRBD2 identical over 14 bases. The V and J ends lost 3 bases and 5 bases, in that order; junction bases with no gene match: 5. CDR1 and CDR2 from the germline V gene are SGDLS and YYNGEE. There are 16 residues in the CDR3. The CDR3 here is CASSEEGTSGRDTQYF. The DNA for the CDR3 is TGTGCCAGCAGCGAGGAGGGGACTAGCGGGAGAGATACGCAGTATTTT.

This chain connects TRBV28 to TRBJ2-7; D is perhaps TRBD2 (5 bases). In germline, CDR1 is MDHEN, CDR2 SYDVKM. Trimming removed 7 bases at V and 0 bases at J, with 16 bases between. This CDR3 contains 15 residues. The CDR3 protein is CASTQRRSPSYEQYF. CDR3 in DNA: TGTGCCAGCACCCAGAGGAGGTCCCCCTCCTACGAGCAGTACTTC.